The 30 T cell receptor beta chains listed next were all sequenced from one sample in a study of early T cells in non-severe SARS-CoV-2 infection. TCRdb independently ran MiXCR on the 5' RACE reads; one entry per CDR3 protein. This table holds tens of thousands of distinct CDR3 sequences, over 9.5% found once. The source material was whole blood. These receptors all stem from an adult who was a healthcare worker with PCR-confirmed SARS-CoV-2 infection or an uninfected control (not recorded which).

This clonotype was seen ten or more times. CDR3 DNA sequence: TGTGCCAGCAGTGAAAAGGGGAGACAGAGCAATCAGCCCCAGCATTTT. Its protein product is CASSEKGRQSNQPQHF. This sequence joins TRBV6-1 and TRBJ1-5; a weak D match, TRBD1 (5 bases). Trimming shortened V by 2 bases and J by 1 base, and 12 bases separated the two germline ends. CDR1 is MNHNS and CDR2 is SASEGT in the germline V gene. CDR3 length equals 16 residues.

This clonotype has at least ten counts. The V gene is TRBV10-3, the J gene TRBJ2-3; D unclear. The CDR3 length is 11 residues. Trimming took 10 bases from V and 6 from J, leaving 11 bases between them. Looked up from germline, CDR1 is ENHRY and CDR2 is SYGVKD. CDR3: CATCAGDTQYF. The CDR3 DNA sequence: TGTGCCACCTGCGCTGGGGATACGCAGTATTTT.

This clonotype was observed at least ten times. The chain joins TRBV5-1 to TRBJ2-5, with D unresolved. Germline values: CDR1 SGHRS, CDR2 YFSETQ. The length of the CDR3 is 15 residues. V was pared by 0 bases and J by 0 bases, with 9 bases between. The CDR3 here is CASSLAASYQETQYF. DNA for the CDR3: TGCGCCAGCAGCTTGGCGGCGTCGTACCAAGAGACCCAGTACTTC.

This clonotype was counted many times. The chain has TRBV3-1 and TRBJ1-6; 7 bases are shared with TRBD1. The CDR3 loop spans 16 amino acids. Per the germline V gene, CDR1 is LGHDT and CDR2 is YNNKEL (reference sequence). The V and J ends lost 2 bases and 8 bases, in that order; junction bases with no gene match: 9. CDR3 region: CASSQYLRTGDSPLHF. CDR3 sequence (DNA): TGTGCCAGCAGCCAATACTTAAGGACAGGCGATTCACCCCTCCACTTT.

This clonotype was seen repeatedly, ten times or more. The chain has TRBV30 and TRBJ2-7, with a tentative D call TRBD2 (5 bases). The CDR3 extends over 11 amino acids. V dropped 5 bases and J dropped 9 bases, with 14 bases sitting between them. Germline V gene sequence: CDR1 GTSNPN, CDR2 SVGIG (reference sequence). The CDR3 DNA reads TGTGCCTGGTCGCCAGAGGGAAGGCAGTACTTC. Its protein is CAWSPEGRQYF.

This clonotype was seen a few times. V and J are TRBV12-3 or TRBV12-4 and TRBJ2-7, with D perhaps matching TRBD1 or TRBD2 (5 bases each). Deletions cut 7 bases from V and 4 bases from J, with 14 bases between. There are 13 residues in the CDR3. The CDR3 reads CASNRTGAYEQYF. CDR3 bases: TGTGCCAGCAACCGGACTGGGGCATACGAGCAGTACTTC.

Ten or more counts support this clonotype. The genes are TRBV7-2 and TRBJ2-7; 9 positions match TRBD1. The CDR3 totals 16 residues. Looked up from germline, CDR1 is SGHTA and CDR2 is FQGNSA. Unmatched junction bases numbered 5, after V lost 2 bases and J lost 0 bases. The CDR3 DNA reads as TGTGCCAGCAGCTTAACTCCGGGACAGGGCTCCTACGAGCAGTACTTC. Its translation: CASSLTPGQGSYEQYF.

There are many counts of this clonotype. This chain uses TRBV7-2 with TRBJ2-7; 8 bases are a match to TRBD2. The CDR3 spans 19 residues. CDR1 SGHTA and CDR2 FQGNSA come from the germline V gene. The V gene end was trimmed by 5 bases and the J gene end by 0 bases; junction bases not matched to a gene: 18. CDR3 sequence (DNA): TGTGCCAGCAGCCGGAACCCGGGAGGGCCCTTTGTAAGCTCCTACGAGCAGTACTTC. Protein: CASSRNPGGPFVSSYEQYF.

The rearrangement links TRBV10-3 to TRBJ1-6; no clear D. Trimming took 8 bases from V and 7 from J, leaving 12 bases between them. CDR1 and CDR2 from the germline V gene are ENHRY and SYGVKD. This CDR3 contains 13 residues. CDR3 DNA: TGTGCCATCTCAAGTCTCGACAATTCACCCCTCCACTTT. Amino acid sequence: CAISSLDNSPLHF.

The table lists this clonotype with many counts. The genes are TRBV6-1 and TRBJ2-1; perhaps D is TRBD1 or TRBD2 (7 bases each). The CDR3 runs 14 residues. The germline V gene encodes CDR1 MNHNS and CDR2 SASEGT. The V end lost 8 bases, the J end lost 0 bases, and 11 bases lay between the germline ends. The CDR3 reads CASGRGPSYNEQFF. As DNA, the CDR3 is TGTGCCAGCGGGAGGGGGCCCTCCTACAATGAGCAGTTCTTC.

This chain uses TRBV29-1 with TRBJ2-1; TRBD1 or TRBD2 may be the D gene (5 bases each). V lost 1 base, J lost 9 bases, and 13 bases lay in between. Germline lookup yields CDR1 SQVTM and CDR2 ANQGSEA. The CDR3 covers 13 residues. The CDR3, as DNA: TGCAGCGTTGAAGGATCGGGGCGGGTTGAGCAGTTCTTC. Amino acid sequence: CSVEGSGRVEQFF.

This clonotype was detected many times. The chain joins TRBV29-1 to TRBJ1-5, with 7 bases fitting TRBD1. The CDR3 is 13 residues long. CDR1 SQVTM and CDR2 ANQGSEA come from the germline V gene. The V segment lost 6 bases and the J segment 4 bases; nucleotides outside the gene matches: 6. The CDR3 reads CSVGTDGNQPQHF. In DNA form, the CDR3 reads TGCAGCGTAGGGACAGACGGGAATCAGCCCCAGCATTTT.

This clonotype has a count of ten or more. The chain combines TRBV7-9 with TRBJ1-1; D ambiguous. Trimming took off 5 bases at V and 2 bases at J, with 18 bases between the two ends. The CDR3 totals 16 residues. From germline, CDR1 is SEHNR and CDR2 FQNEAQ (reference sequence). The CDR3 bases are TGTGCCAGCAGCCCCCCCCGCGGCCGACTAAACACTGAAGCTTTCTTT. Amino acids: CASSPPRGRLNTEAFF.

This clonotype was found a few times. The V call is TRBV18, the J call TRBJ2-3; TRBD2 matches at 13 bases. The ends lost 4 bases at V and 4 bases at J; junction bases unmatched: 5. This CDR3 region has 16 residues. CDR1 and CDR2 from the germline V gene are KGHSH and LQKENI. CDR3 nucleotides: TGTGCCAGCTCACTAGGGACTAGCGGGACGTCAGATACGCAGTATTTT. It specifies CASSLGTSGTSDTQYF.

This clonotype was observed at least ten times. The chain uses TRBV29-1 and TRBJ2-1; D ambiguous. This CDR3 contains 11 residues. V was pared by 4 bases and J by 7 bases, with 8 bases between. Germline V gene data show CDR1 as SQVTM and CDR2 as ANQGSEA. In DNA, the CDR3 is TGCAGCGTTGTTTTGGTTAATGAGCAGTTCTTC. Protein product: CSVVLVNEQFF.

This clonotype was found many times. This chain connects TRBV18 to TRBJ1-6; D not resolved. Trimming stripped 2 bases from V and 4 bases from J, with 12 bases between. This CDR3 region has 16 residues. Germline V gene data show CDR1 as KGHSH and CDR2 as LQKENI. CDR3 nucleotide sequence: TGTGCCAGCTCACCAGACGTGTTGGGGTATAATTCACCCCTCCACTTT. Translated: CASSPDVLGYNSPLHF. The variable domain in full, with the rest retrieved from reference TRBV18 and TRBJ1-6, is NAGVMQNPRHLVRRRGQEARLRCSPMKGHSHVYWYRQLPEEGLKFMVYLQKENIIDESGMPKERFSAEFPKEGPSILRIQQVVRGDSAAYFCASSPDVLGYNSPLHFGNGTRLTVT.

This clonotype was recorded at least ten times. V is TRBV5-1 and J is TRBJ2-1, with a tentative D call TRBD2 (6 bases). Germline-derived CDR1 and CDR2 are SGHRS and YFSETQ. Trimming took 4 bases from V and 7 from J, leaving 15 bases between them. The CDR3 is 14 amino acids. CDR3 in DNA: TGCGCCAGCAGCGGAGGGACCGCGTTTAATGAGCAGTTCTTC. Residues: CASSGGTAFNEQFF.

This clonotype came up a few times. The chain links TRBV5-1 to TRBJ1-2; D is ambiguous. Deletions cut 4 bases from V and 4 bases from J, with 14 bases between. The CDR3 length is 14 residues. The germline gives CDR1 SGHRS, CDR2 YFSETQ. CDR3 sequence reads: CASSQNMVIYGYTF. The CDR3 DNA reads TGCGCCAGCAGCCAGAATATGGTAATCTATGGCTACACCTTC.

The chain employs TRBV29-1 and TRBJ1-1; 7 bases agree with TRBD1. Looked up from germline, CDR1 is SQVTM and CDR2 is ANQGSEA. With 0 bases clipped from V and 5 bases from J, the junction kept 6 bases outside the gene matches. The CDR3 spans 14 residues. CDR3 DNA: TGCAGCGTTGAAGAGTCAGGGGGGGGAACTGAAGCTTTCTTT. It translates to CSVEESGGGTEAFF.

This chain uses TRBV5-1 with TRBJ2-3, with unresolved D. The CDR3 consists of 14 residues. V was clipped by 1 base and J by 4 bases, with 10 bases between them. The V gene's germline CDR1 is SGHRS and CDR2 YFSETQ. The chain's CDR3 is CASSLRAGSDTQYF. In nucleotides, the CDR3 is TGCGCCAGCAGCTTGAGGGCTGGGTCAGATACGCAGTATTTT.

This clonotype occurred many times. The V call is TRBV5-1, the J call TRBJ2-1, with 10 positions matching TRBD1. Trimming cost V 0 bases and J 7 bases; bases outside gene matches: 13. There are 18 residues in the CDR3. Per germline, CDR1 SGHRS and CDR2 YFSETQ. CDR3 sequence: CASSLEPSDRGRLNEQFF. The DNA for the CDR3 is TGCGCCAGCAGCTTGGAGCCTAGCGACAGGGGGCGCCTAAATGAGCAGTTCTTC.

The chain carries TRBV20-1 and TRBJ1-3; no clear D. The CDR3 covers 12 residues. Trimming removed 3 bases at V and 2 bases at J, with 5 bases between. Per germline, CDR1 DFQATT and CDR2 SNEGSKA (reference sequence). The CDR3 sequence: CSASRPGNTIYF. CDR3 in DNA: TGCAGTGCTAGCCGCCCTGGAAACACCATATATTTT.

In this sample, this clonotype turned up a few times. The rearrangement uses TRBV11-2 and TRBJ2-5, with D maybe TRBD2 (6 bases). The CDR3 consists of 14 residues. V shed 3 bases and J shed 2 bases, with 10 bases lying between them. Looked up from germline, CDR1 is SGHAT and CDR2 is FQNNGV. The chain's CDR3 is CASSFSGNQETQYF. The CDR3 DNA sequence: TGTGCCAGCAGCTTTAGCGGAAATCAAGAGACCCAGTACTTC.

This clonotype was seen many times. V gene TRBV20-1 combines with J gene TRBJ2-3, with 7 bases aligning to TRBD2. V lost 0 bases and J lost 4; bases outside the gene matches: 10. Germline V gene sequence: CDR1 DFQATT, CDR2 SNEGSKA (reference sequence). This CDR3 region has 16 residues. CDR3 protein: CSARDMGEGLADTQYF. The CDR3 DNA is TGCAGTGCTAGAGATATGGGGGAGGGCCTCGCAGATACGCAGTATTTT.

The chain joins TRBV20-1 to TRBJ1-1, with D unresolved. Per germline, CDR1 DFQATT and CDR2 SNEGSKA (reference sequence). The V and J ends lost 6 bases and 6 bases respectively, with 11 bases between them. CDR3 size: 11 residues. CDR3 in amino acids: CSASGVSEAFF. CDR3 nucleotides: TGCAGTGCGAGTGGGGTGTCTGAAGCTTTCTTT.

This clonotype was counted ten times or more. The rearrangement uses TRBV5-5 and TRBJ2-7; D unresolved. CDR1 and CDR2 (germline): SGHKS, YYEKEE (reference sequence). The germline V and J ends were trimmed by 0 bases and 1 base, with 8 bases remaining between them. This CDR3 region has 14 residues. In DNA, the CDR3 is TGTGCCAGCAGCTTGGTGTTTGGGTCCTACGAGCAGTACTTC. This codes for CASSLVFGSYEQYF.

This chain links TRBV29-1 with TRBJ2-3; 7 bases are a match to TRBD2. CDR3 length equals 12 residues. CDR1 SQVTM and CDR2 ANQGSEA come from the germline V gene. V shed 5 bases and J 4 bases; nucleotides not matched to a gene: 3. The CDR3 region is CSVTGGPDTQYF. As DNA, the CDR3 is TGCAGCGTTACGGGAGGTCCAGATACGCAGTATTTT.

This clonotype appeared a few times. The CDR3 protein is CASSQGREYSPLHF. The CDR3 DNA is TGTGCCAGCAGCCAAGGCAGGGAATATTCACCCCTCCACTTT. The rearrangement joins TRBV14 to TRBJ1-6; D is perhaps TRBD1 (5 bases). This CDR3 is built from 14 residues. V was clipped by 1 base and J by 8 bases, with 9 bases between them. The germline gives CDR1 SGHDN, CDR2 FVKESK. The variable domain in full, with the rest retrieved from reference TRBV14 and TRBJ1-6, is EAGVTQFPSHSVIEKGQTVTLRCDPISGHDNLYWYRRVMGKEIKFLLHFVKESKQDESGMPNNRFLAERTGGTYSTLKVQPAELEDSGVYFCASSQGREYSPLHFGNGTRLTVT.

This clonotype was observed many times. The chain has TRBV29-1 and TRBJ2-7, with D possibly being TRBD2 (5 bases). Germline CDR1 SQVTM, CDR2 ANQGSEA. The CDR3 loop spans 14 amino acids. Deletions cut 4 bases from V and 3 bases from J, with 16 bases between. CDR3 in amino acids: CSVAGVGNLYEQYF. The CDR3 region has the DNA TGCAGCGTTGCTGGGGTCGGGAACCTCTACGAGCAGTACTTC.

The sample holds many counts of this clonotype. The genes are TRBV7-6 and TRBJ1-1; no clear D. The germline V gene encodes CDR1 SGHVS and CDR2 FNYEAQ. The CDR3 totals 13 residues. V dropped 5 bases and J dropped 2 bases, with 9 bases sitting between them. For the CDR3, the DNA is TGTGCCAGCAGCCAAGGGTCTAACACTGAAGCTTTCTTT. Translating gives CASSQGSNTEAFF. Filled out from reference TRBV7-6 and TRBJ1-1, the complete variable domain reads GAGVSQSPRYKVTKRGQDVALRCDPISGHVSLYWYRQALGQGPEFLTYFNYEAQQDKSGLPNDRFSAERPEGSISTLTIQRTEQRDSAMYRCASSQGSNTEAFFGQGTRLTVV.